Sequencing of this TCR beta chain was carried out in a study of blood T cells in healthy people across ages. Study results and caveats: While age rose, TCR beta diversity per million T cells dropped in a roughly linear way.

Researchers collected approximately 9.9 milliliters of peripheral blood from every single donor. As concerns this clonotype: Its target is not known.

A sample-barcoded 5' primer and a J-beta primer mix were used in a second PCR of roughly 7 to 11 cycles. TCRdb re-called the 5' RACE reads through MiXCR, storing one row per CDR3 protein. Among roughly 1,500,000 distinct CDR3 sequences, 30% to 40% were seen once, and the ten largest hold around 11%. The TCR comes from a woman aged 25 to 39 in good health. Specimen: blood.

The CDR3 region has the DNA TGTGCCAGCGCCCGGGACAGGGGGCAGGAGACCCAGTACTTC. Protein sequence: CASARDRGQETQYF. This chain uses TRBV27 with TRBJ2-5; 12 nucleotides agree with TRBD1. Looked up from germline, CDR1 is MNHEY and CDR2 is SMNVEV (reference sequence). With V trimmed by 8 bases and J by 5 bases, 6 bases remained unmatched. The CDR3 totals 14 residues.